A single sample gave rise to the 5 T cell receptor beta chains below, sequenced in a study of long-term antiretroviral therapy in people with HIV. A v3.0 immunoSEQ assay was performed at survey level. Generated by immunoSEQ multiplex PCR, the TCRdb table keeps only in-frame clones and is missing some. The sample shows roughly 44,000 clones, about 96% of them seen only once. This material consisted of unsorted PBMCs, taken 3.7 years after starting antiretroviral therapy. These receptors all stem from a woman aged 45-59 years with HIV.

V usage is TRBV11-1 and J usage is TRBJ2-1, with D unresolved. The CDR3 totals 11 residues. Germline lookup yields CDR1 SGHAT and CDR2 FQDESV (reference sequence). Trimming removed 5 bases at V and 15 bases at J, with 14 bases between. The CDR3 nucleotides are TGTGCCAGCAGCCATACTGGGTATCCGTTCTTC. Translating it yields CASSHTGYPFF.

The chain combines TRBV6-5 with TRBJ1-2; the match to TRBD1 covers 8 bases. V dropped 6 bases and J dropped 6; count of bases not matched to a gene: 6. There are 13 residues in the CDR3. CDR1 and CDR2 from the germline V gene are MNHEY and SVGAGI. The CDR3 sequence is CASRLTGVDGYTF. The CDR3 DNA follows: TGTGCCAGCAGGCTGACAGGGGTGGATGGCTACACCTTC.

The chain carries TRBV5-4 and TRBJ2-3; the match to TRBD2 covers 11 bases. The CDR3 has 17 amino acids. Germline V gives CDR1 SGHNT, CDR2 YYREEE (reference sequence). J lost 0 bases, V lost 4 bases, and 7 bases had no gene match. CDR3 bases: TGTGCCAGCAGCCCGGGACTAGCGGCGAGCAGCACAGATACGCAGTATTTT. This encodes CASSPGLAASSTDTQYF.

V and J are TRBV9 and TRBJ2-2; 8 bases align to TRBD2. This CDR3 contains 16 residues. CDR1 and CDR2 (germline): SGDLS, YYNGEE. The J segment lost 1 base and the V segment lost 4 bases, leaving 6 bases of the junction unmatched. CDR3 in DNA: TGTGCCAGCAGCCCACCCAGCGGGGGGAACACCGGGGAGCTGTTTTTT. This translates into CASSPPSGGNTGELFF.

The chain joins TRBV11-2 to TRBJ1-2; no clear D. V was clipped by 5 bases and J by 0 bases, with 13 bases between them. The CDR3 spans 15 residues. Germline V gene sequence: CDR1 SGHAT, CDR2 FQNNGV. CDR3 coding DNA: TGTGCCAGCAGCATTAGGGCTGAAGCTAACTATGGCTACACCTTC. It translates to CASSIRAEANYGYTF.